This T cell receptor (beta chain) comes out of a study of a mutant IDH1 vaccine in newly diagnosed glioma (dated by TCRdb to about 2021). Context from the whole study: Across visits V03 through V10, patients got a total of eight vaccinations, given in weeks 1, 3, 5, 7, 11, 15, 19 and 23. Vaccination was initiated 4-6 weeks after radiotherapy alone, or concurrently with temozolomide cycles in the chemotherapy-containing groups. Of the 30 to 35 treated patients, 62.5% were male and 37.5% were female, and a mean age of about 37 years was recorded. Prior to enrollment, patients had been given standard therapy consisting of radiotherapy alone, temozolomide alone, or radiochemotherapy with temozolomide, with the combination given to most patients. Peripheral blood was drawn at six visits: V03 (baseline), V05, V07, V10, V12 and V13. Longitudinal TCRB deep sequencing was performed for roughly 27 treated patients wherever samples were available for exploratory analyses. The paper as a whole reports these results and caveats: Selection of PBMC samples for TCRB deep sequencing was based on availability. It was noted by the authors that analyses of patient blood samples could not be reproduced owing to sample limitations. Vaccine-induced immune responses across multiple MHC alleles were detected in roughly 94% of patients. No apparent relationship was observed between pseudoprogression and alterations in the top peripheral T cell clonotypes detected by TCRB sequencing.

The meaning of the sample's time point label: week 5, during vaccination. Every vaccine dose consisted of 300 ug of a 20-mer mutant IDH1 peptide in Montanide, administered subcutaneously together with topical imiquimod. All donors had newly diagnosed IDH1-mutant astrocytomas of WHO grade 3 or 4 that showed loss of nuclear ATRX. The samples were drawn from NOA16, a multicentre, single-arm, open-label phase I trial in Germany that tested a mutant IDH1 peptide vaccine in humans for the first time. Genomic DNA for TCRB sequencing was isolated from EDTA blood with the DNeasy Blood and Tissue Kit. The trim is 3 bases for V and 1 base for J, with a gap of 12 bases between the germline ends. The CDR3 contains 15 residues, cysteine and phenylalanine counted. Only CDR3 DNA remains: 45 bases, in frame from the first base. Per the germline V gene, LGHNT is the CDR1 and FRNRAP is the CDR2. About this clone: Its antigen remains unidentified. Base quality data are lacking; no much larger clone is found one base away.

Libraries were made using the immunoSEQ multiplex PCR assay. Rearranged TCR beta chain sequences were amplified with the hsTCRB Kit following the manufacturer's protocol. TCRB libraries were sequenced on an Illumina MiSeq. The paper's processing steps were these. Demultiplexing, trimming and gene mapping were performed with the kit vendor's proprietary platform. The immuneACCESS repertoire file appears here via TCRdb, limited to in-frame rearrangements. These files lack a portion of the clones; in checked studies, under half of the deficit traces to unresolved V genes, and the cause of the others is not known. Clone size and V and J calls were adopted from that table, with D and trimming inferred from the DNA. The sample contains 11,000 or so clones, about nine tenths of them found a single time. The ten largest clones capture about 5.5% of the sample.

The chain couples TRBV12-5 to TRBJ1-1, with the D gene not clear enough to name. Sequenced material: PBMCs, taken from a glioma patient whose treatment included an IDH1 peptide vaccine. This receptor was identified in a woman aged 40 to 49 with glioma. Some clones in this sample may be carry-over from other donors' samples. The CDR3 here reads CASGLEGLGNTEAFF. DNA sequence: TGTGCTAGTGGTTTAGAGGGTTTGGGGAACACTGAAGCTTTCTTT.